A selection of T cell receptor beta chains follows, all from one sample in a study of cytomegalovirus exposure and HLA in healthy donors. Some clones are missing from TCRdb's copy, which holds only in-frame ones; the method was immunoSEQ multiplex PCR. The sample consists of approximately 190,000 clones, roughly 13% of them appearing once. Sample: PBMCs. These receptors were collected from a man in his forties or fifties in good health and CMV-seropositive. The conserved cysteine and the conserved F or W are not part of the CDR3 here. Clone size, where shown, is once, few, many, or a class for clones that have expanded.

10 TRBV11-3 - ASSLAANGAF
12 TRBV7-9 - ASSQRQGRETQY
12 TRBV6-5 - ASRPQGAGEKLF
11 TRBV9 few ASSVIYNYGYT
12 TRBV7-9 - ASTLQGKNTEAF
16 TRBV15 few ATSRVRGGADSTDTQY
16 TRBV27 - ASSLVGGGSSYNSPLH
13 TRBV29-1 few SVASGTGDGNEQF
14 TRBV27 - ASSLSLTGIQGGYT
12 TRBV25-1 - ASSDGYSRRELF
12 TRBV7-9 once ASTRTLEGEKLF
14 TRBV6-5 - ASSYSTAGLNYGYT
14 TRBV6-6 - ASRRLNQGSLSPLH
14 TRBV6-6 few ASSYGAGGITGELF
14 TRBV18 - ASSPNDRRITGELF
12 TRBV4-3 few ASSQDGRGETQY
13 TRBV7-3 - ASSLRTGFTDTQY
13 TRBV18 few ASSPPGAPTDTQY
11 TRBV7-2 - ASSLVRGSEAF
12 TRBV5-5 few ASSPGQAGYEQY
12 TRBV30 few AWRASGGGRGQF
10 TRBV18 - ASSPDREKLF
13 TRBV5-6 - ASRQTGTRNTEAF
13 TRBV4-3 few ASSQGQGIAYGYT
14 TRBV28 - ASSYGQGGSTDTQY
13 TRBV6-6 - ASRPPGGSNYGYT
11 TRBV6-4 few ASSAERNYGYT
13 TRBV9 few ASSVGHQSSYEQY
12 TRBV30 - AWSRGGAGSPLH